These 27 T cell receptor beta chains were all obtained from the same sample, sequenced in a study of T-cell memory formation after mild COVID-19. TCRdb recomputed calls from the 5' RACE reads with MiXCR, one row per CDR3 protein. The sample has around 300,000 distinct CDR3 sequences, more than 13% seen once. The specimen was PBMCs or a T cell subset sorted from them (not recorded which). The receptors come from a man younger than 35 who had mild COVID-19 (a few samples of this study predate the infection). Cell type and time point are not known.

This clonotype was seen many times. The chain couples TRBV7-8 to TRBJ1-4; D gene uncertain. This CDR3 is built from 14 residues. Trimming cost V 5 bases and J 8 bases, with 15 bases left between them. Germline V gene sequence: CDR1 SGHVS, CDR2 FQNEAQ. The CDR3 region is CASSLRTLTEKLFF. The CDR3, as DNA: TGTGCCAGCAGCCTACGGACTCTGACAGAAAAACTGTTTTTT.

V is TRBV7-2 and J is TRBJ2-1; 7 nucleotides line up with TRBD1. This CDR3 spans 12 amino acids. Germline assignment: CDR1 SGHTA and CDR2 FQGNSA. V shed 5 bases, J shed 9 bases, and the junction held 4 bases outside the gene matches. CDR3 protein: CASSHTGVEQFF. DNA for the CDR3: TGTGCCAGCAGCCATACAGGGGTTGAGCAGTTCTTC.

In its sample, this clonotype was seen a few times. This rearrangement joins TRBV20-1 to TRBJ2-1; D is uncertain. CDR1 and CDR2 (germline): DFQATT, SNEGSKA (reference sequence). Trimming took off 1 base at V and 10 bases at J, with 11 bases between the two ends. This CDR3 has 12 amino acids. The CDR3 coding sequence is TGCAGTGCTAGAGGGGTGAGTCGGGAGCAGTTCTTC. Translation gives CSARGVSREQFF.

This clonotype showed up just a few times. This chain connects TRBV7-6 to TRBJ2-3; perhaps TRBD2 as D (5 bases). Trimming removed 5 bases from V and 3 bases from J, with 9 bases in between. CDR3 length: 13 amino acids. Looked up from germline, CDR1 is SGHVS and CDR2 is FNYEAQ. CDR3 sequence (DNA): TGTGCCAGCAGCCAGGACTTAACAGATACGCAGTATTTT. Protein sequence: CASSQDLTDTQYF.

V usage is TRBV30 and J usage is TRBJ1-2; no definite D call. Germline V lookup: CDR1 GTSNPN, CDR2 SVGIG (reference sequence). This CDR3 region has 12 residues. Trimming took off 2 bases at V and 3 bases at J, with 7 bases between the two ends. Here the CDR3 DNA reads TGTGCCTGGAGTCAAGTAGACTATGGCTACACCTTC. Encoded protein: CAWSQVDYGYTF.

This clonotype has only a few counts. The chain has TRBV11-1 and TRBJ2-1; D not resolved. Germline CDR1 reads SGHAT; CDR2 reads FQDESV (reference sequence). V was pared by 2 bases and J by 2 bases, with 10 bases between. The CDR3 length is 15 residues. The CDR3 bases are TGTGCCAGCAGCTTAATCACCGGCCCCTACAATGAGCAGTTCTTC. This translates into CASSLITGPYNEQFF.

The chain links TRBV5-1 to TRBJ2-7; 7 bases line up with TRBD2. The V segment lost 0 bases and the J segment 1 base; nucleotides outside the gene matches: 7. The V gene's germline CDR1 is SGHRS and CDR2 YFSETQ. This CDR3 has 16 residues. The CDR3 loop is CASSLVRAGLSYEQYV. CDR3 sequence (DNA): TGCGCCAGCAGCTTGGTGAGAGCGGGACTATCCTACGAGCAGTACGTC.

This clonotype turned up a few times. This rearrangement joins TRBV27 to TRBJ2-3, with D perhaps TRBD1 or TRBD2 (5 bases each). V lost 2 bases and J 6 bases, leaving 15 bases between the germline ends. The germline V gene has CDR1 MNHEY and CDR2 SMNVEV (reference sequence). CDR3 length equals 15 residues. CDR3 in DNA: TGTGCCAGCAGTTTAGGTCAATTCGGGGCCGATACGCAGTATTTT. This gives the protein CASSLGQFGADTQYF.

The rearrangement joins TRBV7-2 to TRBJ2-3, with D unresolved. V lost 5 bases and J 2 bases, leaving 23 bases between the germline ends. CDR1 SGHTA and CDR2 FQGNSA come from the germline V gene. CDR3 length: 18 amino acids. CDR3 bases: TGTGCCAGCAGCCCTTATGGCAGAGCTTCCAGATCCACAGATACGCAGTATTTT. Protein: CASSPYGRASRSTDTQYF.

This clonotype was found many times. This chain uses TRBV7-9 with TRBJ2-2; perhaps TRBD1 as D (6 bases). CDR1 is SEHNR, CDR2 FQNEAQ, per germline (reference sequence). The CDR3 spans 14 residues. V was trimmed by 8 bases and J by 0 bases, leaving 10 bases between them. This chain's CDR3 is CASQRTANTGELFF. CDR3 sequence (DNA): TGTGCCAGCCAGCGGACAGCGAACACCGGGGAGCTGTTTTTT.

The sample holds a few counts of this clonotype. The chain uses TRBV6-2 or TRBV6-3 and TRBJ1-2, with a possible D match to TRBD1 (6 bases). This CDR3 is built from 14 residues. Germline lookup yields CDR1 MNHEY and CDR2 SVGEGT. V lost 2 bases and J lost 6, with 13 bases in between. The CDR3 DNA reads TGTGCCAGCAGTTACCGGGGGCCGGTTCATGGCTACACCTTC. This sequence encodes CASSYRGPVHGYTF.

The chain carries TRBV6-2 or TRBV6-3 and TRBJ2-5; 7 positions agree with TRBD2. The J call could be wrong; TRBJ2-7 is a better fit for the DNA end. This CDR3 is built from 15 residues. The germline V gene encodes CDR1 MNHEY and CDR2 SVGEGT. The CDR3, as DNA: TGTGCCAGCAGTTACGCAGCGGGAAGCTCCTACGAGCAGTACTTC. It specifies CASSYAAGSSYEQYF.

This sequence joins TRBV7-9 and TRBJ1-3; TRBD1 matches 7 bases. Unmatched junction bases numbered 15, after V lost 10 bases and J lost 0 bases. Germline lookup yields CDR1 SEHNR and CDR2 FQNEAQ (reference sequence). The length of the CDR3 is 17 residues. This CDR3 is CATSVSGGQISGNTIYF. The DNA of the CDR3 is TGTGCCACCTCCGTTTCGGGGGGACAGATCTCTGGAAACACCATATATTTT.

The chain couples TRBV12-3 or TRBV12-4 to TRBJ2-1; maybe TRBD2 (5 bases). The CDR3 has 15 residues. Trimming left V 3 bases short and J 0 bases short, with 9 bases between. The CDR3 loop reads CASSFEGSSYNEQFF. DNA for the CDR3: TGTGCCAGCAGTTTTGAGGGCAGCTCCTACAATGAGCAGTTCTTC.

This clonotype has more than one count but fewer than ten. CDR3 bases: TGTGCCAGCAGGCACAGGGGCGGTTGGTACACCGGGGAGCTGTTTTTT. Protein product: CASRHRGGWYTGELFF. The chain has TRBV12-3 or TRBV12-4 and TRBJ2-2; 7 bases are a match to TRBD1. Losses at the gene ends were 6 bases for V and 3 bases for J; bases not matched to a gene: 10. The CDR3 loop spans 16 amino acids.

This clonotype has more than one count but fewer than ten. The chain uses TRBV25-1 and TRBJ1-2; 7 bases are a match to TRBD1. Trimming at V came to 5 bases and at J to 6 bases, leaving 9 bases not matched to a gene. The CDR3 extends over 14 amino acids. Germline CDR1 is MGHDK and CDR2 is SYGVNS. The CDR3 region has the DNA TGTGCCAGCAGTCAGAATTTACAGGGGAATGGCTACACCTTC. Its translation is CASSQNLQGNGYTF.

In this sample, this clonotype turned up many times. This rearrangement joins TRBV20-1 to TRBJ1-1; D possibly corresponds to TRBD1 (5 bases). Trimming stripped 3 bases from V and 10 bases from J, with 12 bases between. The CDR3 extends over 11 amino acids. Germline CDR1 and CDR2: DFQATT and SNEGSKA (reference sequence). The CDR3 DNA sequence: TGCAGTGCTAGTTTTGGGACCGGAGCTTTCTTT. As protein: CSASFGTGAFF.

The CDR3 DNA is TGTGCCAGCAGCGCCACAGGGGGCGGGGAGACCCAGTACTTC. Translating gives CASSATGGGETQYF. V is TRBV9 and J is TRBJ2-5, with 9 bases lining up with TRBD1. V was pared by 3 bases and J by 5 bases, with 5 bases of the junction left unmatched. CDR1 is SGDLS and CDR2 is YYNGEE in the germline V gene. There are 14 residues in the CDR3.

The CDR3 nucleotides read TGCGCCAGCAGCCAATCACAGGGGAACTATGGCTACACCTTC. Its protein is CASSQSQGNYGYTF. This chain links TRBV4-3 with TRBJ1-2; TRBD1 agrees at 7 bases. This CDR3 spans 14 amino acids. Unmatched junction bases numbered 2, after V lost 2 bases and J lost 2 bases. Germline values: CDR1 LGHNA, CDR2 YSLEER.

The gene calls are TRBV5-1 and TRBJ2-7; 11 positions agree with TRBD2. CDR3 length equals 16 residues. Germline V gene data show CDR1 as SGHRS and CDR2 as YFSETQ. With V trimmed by 2 bases and J by 3 bases, 7 bases remained unmatched. The CDR3 region has the DNA TGCGCCAGCAGCTTTCAACGGACTAGCGGGTTCTACGAGCAGTACTTC. This encodes CASSFQRTSGFYEQYF.

This clonotype showed up many times. J is TRBJ2-3 and V is TRBV4-2; the D gene could be TRBD1 or TRBD2 (6 bases each). The CDR3 sequence is 15 residues long. Trimming shortened V by 0 bases and J by 3 bases, and 10 bases separated the two germline ends. Germline CDR1 and CDR2: LGHNA and YNFKEQ. The chain's CDR3 is CASSQDWGATDTQYF. Here the CDR3 DNA reads TGTGCCAGCAGCCAAGATTGGGGGGCGACAGATACGCAGTATTTT.

V is TRBV7-9 and J is TRBJ2-7; 9 bases match TRBD1. The V segment lost 3 bases and the J segment 12 bases; nucleotides outside the gene matches: 15. CDR1 and CDR2 (germline): SEHNR, FQNEAQ (reference sequence). The CDR3 is 15 amino acids. The DNA of the CDR3 is TGTGCCAGCAGCTTCGTTTCGGACAGGGGTATATCGCCGTACTTC. It specifies CASSFVSDRGISPYF.

In its sample, this clonotype was seen many times. The genes are TRBV20-1 and TRBJ2-2; a weak D match, TRBD2 (5 bases). Per the germline V gene, CDR1 is DFQATT and CDR2 is SNEGSKA (reference sequence). CDR3 length: 14 residues. The V and J ends lost 3 bases and 3 bases respectively, with 11 bases between them. CDR3 sequence: CSASSGRDTGELFF. Written as DNA, the CDR3 is TGCAGTGCTAGCTCGGGAAGGGACACCGGGGAGCTGTTTTTT.

On this clonotype itself: Germline and junction disagree at one end, which may indicate a read error. The chain couples TRBV7-9 to TRBJ1-1, with D maybe TRBD1 (5 bases). Germline V gene data show CDR1 as SEHNR and CDR2 as FQNEAQ (reference sequence). The CDR3 length is 9 residues. CDR3 DNA: TGTGCCAGCAGCTTAGAGCAGGGATTT. This translates into CASSLEQGF.

This clonotype was detected only a few times. The chain combines TRBV27 with TRBJ1-6, with unresolved D. With 3 bases removed from V and 6 bases from J, the gap between germline ends came to 6 bases. The length of the CDR3 is 13 residues. The germline V gene has CDR1 MNHEY and CDR2 SMNVEV (reference sequence). The CDR3 sequence is CASSFRVNSPLHF. CDR3 coding DNA: TGTGCCAGCAGTTTTAGGGTTAATTCACCCCTCCACTTT.

This clonotype turned up a few times. The V gene is TRBV4-2, the J gene TRBJ2-3; D is uncertain. This CDR3 is 15 amino acids long. Trimming cost V 0 bases and J 3 bases, with 10 bases left between them. CDR1 LGHNA and CDR2 YNFKEQ come from the germline V gene. The chain's CDR3 is CASSQELARTDTQYF. As DNA, the CDR3 is TGTGCCAGCAGCCAAGAATTGGCCAGAACAGATACGCAGTATTTT.

Only a few counts were recorded for this clonotype. Here the CDR3 reads CASSVPDIGGNSPLHF. The CDR3 DNA reads TGCGCCAGCAGCGTCCCCGATATCGGCGGAAATTCACCCCTCCACTTT. This sequence joins TRBV4-1 and TRBJ1-6; D gene ambiguous. Trimming took 5 bases from V and 7 from J, leaving 18 bases between them. Germline V CDR1 and CDR2: MGHRA, YSYEKL. The CDR3 spans 16 residues.